The 17 T cell receptor beta chains in this list originate from one sample, sequenced in a study of blood T cells in healthy people across ages. Next came a second PCR, run for about 7 to 12 cycles, which used a sample-barcoded 5' primer along with a J-beta primer mix. TCRdb re-analysed the 5' RACE reads in MiXCR, keeping a single row per CDR3 protein. The table has roughly 1,300,000 distinct CDR3 sequences, 55% to 75% seen once; the top ten hold 6.5% to 8.5%. The sequenced sample consisted of blood. The receptors were gathered from a man younger than 30 in good health.

V is TRBV7-9 and J is TRBJ2-7, with 8 bases aligning to TRBD2. CDR3 size: 13 residues. The germline CDR1 and CDR2 sequences are SEHNR and FQNEAQ (reference sequence). The V and J ends lost 6 bases and 2 bases, in that order; junction bases with no gene match: 3. CDR3: CASRRGATYEQYF. The CDR3 DNA is TGTGCCAGCAGGCGGGGGGCCACCTACGAGCAGTACTTC.

The chain recombines TRBV10-1 with TRBJ2-7; the D gene is possibly TRBD2 (5 bases). Between the trimmed V and J ends, which lost 0 bases and 3 bases, there was a span of 9 bases. CDR3 length: 14 residues. CDR1 WNHNN and CDR2 SYGVQD come from the germline V gene (reference sequence). CDR3 DNA sequence: TGCGCCAGCAGTGAGTCGGGAGAACTCTACGAGCAGTACTTC. It yields the protein CASSESGELYEQYF.

The CDR3 here is CSAGRSRTEETQYF. CDR3 DNA sequence: TGCAGTGCTGGGAGGAGTAGGACTGAAGAGACCCAGTACTTC. V is TRBV20-1 and J is TRBJ2-7, with a weak D call TRBD2 (6 bases). The end of the DNA is better explained by TRBJ2-5, so the J call may be wrong. This CDR3 has 14 amino acids. The germline CDR1 and CDR2 sequences are DFQATT and SNEGSKA (reference sequence).

The rearrangement joins TRBV10-2 to TRBJ2-7; D call uncertain. The length of the CDR3 is 17 residues. Trimming took 4 bases from V and 0 from J, leaving 19 bases between them. Germline assignment: CDR1 WSHSY and CDR2 SAAADI. CDR3 loop: CASSGRERPRSSYEQYF. The CDR3 nucleotides are TGCGCCAGCAGTGGGAGAGAGCGCCCCCGGAGCTCCTACGAGCAGTACTTC.

This clonotype is a singleton in its sample. This rearrangement joins TRBV20-1 to TRBJ2-5, with D possibly matching TRBD1 (6 bases). The length of the CDR3 is 14 residues. Germline V gene sequence: CDR1 DFQATT, CDR2 SNEGSKA (reference sequence). Trimming cost V 2 bases and J 5 bases, with 15 bases left between them. CDR3 bases: TGCAGTGCTAGATCCGGGACAAATTATGAGACCCAGTACTTC. The encoded protein is CSARSGTNYETQYF.

The sample holds one count of this clonotype. V usage is TRBV3-1 and J usage is TRBJ2-1; 12 bases match TRBD2. The length of the CDR3 is 18 residues. Trimming took 5 bases from V and 3 from J; bases not matched to a gene: 11. Germline CDR1 and CDR2: LGHDT and YNNKEL (reference sequence). CDR3 protein: CASSSPGGLAGNYNEQFF. The CDR3 DNA is TGTGCCAGCAGCTCCCCGGGCGGACTAGCGGGAAACTACAATGAGCAGTTCTTC.

V is TRBV30 and J is TRBJ2-4; TRBD2 aligns across 7 bases. The CDR3 totals 14 residues. The V gene's germline CDR1 is GTSNPN and CDR2 SVGIG (reference sequence). V was pared by 5 bases and J by 0 bases, with 4 bases of the junction left unmatched. CDR3 coding DNA: TGTGCCTGGGGGACTAACCGAGCCAAAAACATTCAGTACTTC. As protein: CAWGTNRAKNIQYF.

The CDR3 is CASSHALHEQYF. CDR3 nucleotides: TGTGCCAGCAGCCACGCCCTCCACGAGCAGTACTTC. The chain employs TRBV6-2 or TRBV6-3 and TRBJ2-7, with D hard to call. Trimming took off 6 bases at V and 5 bases at J, with 11 bases between the two ends. The CDR3 sequence is 12 residues long. Germline V gives CDR1 MNHEY, CDR2 SVGEGT.

This chain uses TRBV6-2 or TRBV6-3 with TRBJ2-1; TRBD2 aligns across 7 bases. V gave up 7 bases and J gave up 6 bases; unmatched junction bases: 12. The CDR3 has 15 residues. CDR1 and CDR2 (germline): MNHEY, SVGEGT. This CDR3 is CASTPRGGKINEQFF. DNA for the CDR3: TGTGCCAGCACCCCTAGGGGAGGGAAAATCAATGAGCAGTTCTTC.

This sequence joins TRBV12-3 or TRBV12-4 and TRBJ2-6; D remains unclear. The CDR3 runs to 15 residues. Deletions cut 3 bases from V and 1 base from J, with 7 bases between. The CDR3, as DNA: TGTGCCAGCAGTTTCGTTTCGTCTGGGGCCAACGTCCTGACTTTC. It yields the protein CASSFVSSGANVLTF.

V and J are TRBV9 and TRBJ2-5; D is unresolved. The CDR3 covers 13 residues. Germline CDR1 is SGDLS and CDR2 is YYNGEE. V was clipped by 3 bases and J by 5 bases, with 11 bases between them. DNA of the CDR3: TGTGCCAGCAGCGCCCTGGGATCTGAGACCCAGTACTTC. This sequence encodes CASSALGSETQYF.

The V call is TRBV6-5, the J call TRBJ2-1; 7 nucleotides agree with TRBD2. Germline CDR1 reads MNHEY; CDR2 reads SVGAGI. V lost 2 bases and J lost 7; bases outside the gene matches: 8. There are 15 residues in the CDR3. In DNA form, the CDR3 reads TGTGCCAGCAGTTACGAGGGGAGGGCTTCGAATGAGCAGTTCTTC. Protein product: CASSYEGRASNEQFF.

As regards this clonotype: A read error may explain this, as a much larger clone is one base away. The V call is TRBV4-1, the J call TRBJ2-2, with TRBD2 identical over 12 bases. V was clipped by 1 base and J by 14 bases; unmatched bases: 8. The CDR3 contains 15 residues. The germline V gene encodes CDR1 MGHRA and CDR2 YSYEKL. CDR3 sequence (DNA): TGCGCCAGCAGCCAAGGGGGACTAGCGGGTCAAAGACTGTTTTTT. It specifies CASSQGGLAGQRLFF.

V gene TRBV5-1 combines with J gene TRBJ2-1, with 8 bases fitting TRBD2. The J call may be incorrect, as the DNA end agrees better with TRBJ2-7. This CDR3 spans 15 amino acids. Germline-derived CDR1 and CDR2 are SGHRS and YFSETQ. CDR3 bases: TGCGCCAGCAGCTTGGATAGCGGGGACTACAATGAGCAGTACTTC. Amino acid sequence: CASSLDSGDYNEQYF.

The chain combines TRBV4-1 with TRBJ2-1; D may correspond to TRBD1 or TRBD2 (7 bases each). The CDR3 is made up of 14 amino acids. Germline loops: CDR1 MGHRA, CDR2 YSYEKL. Trimming removed 7 bases from V and 2 bases from J, with 12 bases in between. DNA of the CDR3: TGCGCCAGCAACCAGGGGGGGACCTACAATGAGCAGTTCTTC. It yields the protein CASNQGGTYNEQFF.

This chain links TRBV7-9 with TRBJ1-4; weak D call: TRBD1 (6 bases). Germline assignment: CDR1 SEHNR and CDR2 FQNEAQ (reference sequence). There are 14 residues in the CDR3. The V gene lost 5 bases and the J gene lost 5 bases, with 12 bases spanning the gap. Here the CDR3 reads CASSGTSLNEKLFF. CDR3 coding DNA: TGTGCCAGCAGCGGGACATCCTTGAATGAAAAACTGTTTTTT.

The rearrangement joins TRBV4-1 to TRBJ2-7; D remains ambiguous. From germline, CDR1 is MGHRA and CDR2 YSYEKL. The CDR3 has 15 amino acids. The V gene lost 0 bases and the J gene lost 3 bases, with 12 bases spanning the gap. The CDR3 bases are TGCGCCAGCAGCCAAGATGGTACAATGGGCTACGAGCAGTACTTC. Translating it yields CASSQDGTMGYEQYF.